The TCR beta chain under discussion was sequenced for a study of Ad26.COV2.S vaccination and SARS-CoV-2 variants. V lost 0 bases and J lost 10, with 22 bases in between. CDR3 size: 18 residues. CDR1 and CDR2 from the germline V gene are LNHNV and YYDKDF (reference sequence). The table came from immunoSEQ multiplex PCR; TCRdb's copy has only in-frame clones and leaves some out. Here the sample spans about 480,000 clones, around nine tenths being singletons. Treatment of the sample: some 20 received Ad26.COV2.S at low or high dose, single or two shots; about 5 received placebo; per-sample allocation not given. Day 63 after the first injection of vaccine or placebo was the sampling time.

This sequence was found in a person between 18 and 60 years old who received the Ad26.COV2.S COVID-19 vaccine or a placebo. This specimen was peripheral blood, taken in a trial of Ad26.COV2.S vaccine versus placebo. The chain uses TRBV15 and TRBJ1-6; the D gene is possibly TRBD1 (5 bases). The CDR3 spells CATSREGGRDTTWSPLHF. The CDR3 DNA sequence: TGTGCCACCAGCAGAGAGGGGGGAAGAGACACGACCTGGTCACCCCTCCACTTT.